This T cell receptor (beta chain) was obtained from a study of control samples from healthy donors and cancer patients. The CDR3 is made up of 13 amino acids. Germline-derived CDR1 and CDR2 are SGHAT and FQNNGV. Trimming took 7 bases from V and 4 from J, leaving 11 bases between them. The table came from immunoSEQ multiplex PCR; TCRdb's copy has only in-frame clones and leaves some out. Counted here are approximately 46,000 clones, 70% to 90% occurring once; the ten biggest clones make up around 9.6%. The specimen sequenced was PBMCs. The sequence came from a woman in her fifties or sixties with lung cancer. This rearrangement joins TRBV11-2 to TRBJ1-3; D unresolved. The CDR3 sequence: CASTPVFGNTIYF. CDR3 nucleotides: TGTGCCAGCACTCCCGTCTTCGGAAACACCATATATTTT.